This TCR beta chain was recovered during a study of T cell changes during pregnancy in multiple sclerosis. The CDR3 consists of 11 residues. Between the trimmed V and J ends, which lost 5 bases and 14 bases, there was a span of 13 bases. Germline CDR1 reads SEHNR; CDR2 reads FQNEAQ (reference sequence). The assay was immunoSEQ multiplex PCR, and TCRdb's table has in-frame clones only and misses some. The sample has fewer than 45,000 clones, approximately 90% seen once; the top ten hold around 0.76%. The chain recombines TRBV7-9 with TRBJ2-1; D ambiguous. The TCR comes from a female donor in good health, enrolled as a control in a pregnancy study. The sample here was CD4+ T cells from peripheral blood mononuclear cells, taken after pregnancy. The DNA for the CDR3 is TGTGCCAGCAGCCCCTTTGAGTCGGAGTTCTTC. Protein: CASSPFESEFF.